This T cell receptor beta chain was retrieved from a study of OX40 agonist ivuxolimab in advanced cancers. As for the study in general: Hepatocellular carcinoma, melanoma, renal cell or head and neck cancer occurred in dose-escalation patients.

CDR1 and CDR2 (germline): MGHRA, YSYEKL. Between the trimmed V and J ends, which lost 1 base and 1 base, there was a span of 11 bases. This CDR3 comprises 16 residues. This clone was counted a few times. The method was immunoSEQ multiplex PCR; TCRdb's version includes in-frame clones alone and lacks a portion of them. The sample contains 70,000 to 80,000 clones, about 85% of which appear only once. The source is an adult with an advanced solid tumor such as melanoma, head and neck, liver or kidney cancer. This rearrangement joins TRBV4-1 to TRBJ1-3, with a tentative D call TRBD1 (6 bases). Sample: CD4+ or CD8+ T cells sorted from blood, taken in a trial of the OX40 agonist ivuxolimab. The CDR3: CASSQGPRGSGNTIYF. CDR3 nucleotide sequence: TGCGCCAGCAGCCAAGGTCCCAGGGGATCTGGAAACACCATATATTTT.